This T cell receptor beta chain comes out of a study of chemoradiotherapy in HPV16-positive cancers. Here immunoSEQ multiplex PCR was the method, and the copy in TCRdb shows in-frame clones only, minus some. The table records about 4,000 clones, roughly 74% of them present only once. The CDR3 totals 14 residues. Trimming removed 0 bases from V and 8 bases from J, with 13 bases in between. Germline CDR1 LGHNA, CDR2 YSLEER. In this sample, this clone turned up once. This sample was obtained from a patient who underwent chemoradiotherapy. V and J are TRBV4-3 and TRBJ1-2; D unclear. The receptor was isolated from a human donor with HPV-associated anogenital cancer. The CDR3 bases are TGCGCCAGCAGCCAAGATATAACAGACGGGGGCTACACCTTC. It is translated as CASSQDITDGGYTF.